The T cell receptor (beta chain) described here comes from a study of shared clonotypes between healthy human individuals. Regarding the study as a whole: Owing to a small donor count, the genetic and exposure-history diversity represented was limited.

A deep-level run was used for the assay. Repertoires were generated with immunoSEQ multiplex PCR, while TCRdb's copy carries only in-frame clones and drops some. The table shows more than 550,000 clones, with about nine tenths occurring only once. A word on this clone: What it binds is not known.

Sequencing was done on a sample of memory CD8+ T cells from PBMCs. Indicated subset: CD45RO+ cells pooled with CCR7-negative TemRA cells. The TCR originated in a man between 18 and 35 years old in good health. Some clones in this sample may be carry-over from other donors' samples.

The CDR3 DNA is TGCGCCAGCAGCCAAGATCGAGCAGGGGCCACAGATACGCAGTATTTT. Translation: CASSQDRAGATDTQYF. V gene TRBV4-3 combines with J gene TRBJ2-3, with a possible D match to TRBD1 (6 bases). The CDR3 has 16 residues. The germline CDR1 and CDR2 sequences are LGHNA and YSLEER. The V end lost 0 bases, the J end lost 2 bases, and 12 bases lay between the germline ends.